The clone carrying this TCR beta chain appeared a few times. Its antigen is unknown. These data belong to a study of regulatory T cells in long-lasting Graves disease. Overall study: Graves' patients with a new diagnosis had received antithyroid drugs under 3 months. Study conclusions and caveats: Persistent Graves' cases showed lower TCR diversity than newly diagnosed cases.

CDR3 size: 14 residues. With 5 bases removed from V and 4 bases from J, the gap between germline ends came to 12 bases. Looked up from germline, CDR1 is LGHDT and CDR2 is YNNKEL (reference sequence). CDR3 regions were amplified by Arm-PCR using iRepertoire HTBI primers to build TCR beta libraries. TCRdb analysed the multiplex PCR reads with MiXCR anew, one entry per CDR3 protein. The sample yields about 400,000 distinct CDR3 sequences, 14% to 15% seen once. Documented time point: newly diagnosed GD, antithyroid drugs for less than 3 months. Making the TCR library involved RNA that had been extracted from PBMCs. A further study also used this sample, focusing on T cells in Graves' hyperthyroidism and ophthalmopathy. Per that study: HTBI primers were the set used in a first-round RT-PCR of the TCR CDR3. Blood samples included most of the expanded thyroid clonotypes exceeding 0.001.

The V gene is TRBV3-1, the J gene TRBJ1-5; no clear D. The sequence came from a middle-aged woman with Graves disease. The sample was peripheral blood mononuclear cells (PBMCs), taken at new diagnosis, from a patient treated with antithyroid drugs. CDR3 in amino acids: CASSSAGTNQPQHF. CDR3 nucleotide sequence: TGTGCCAGCAGCAGCGCCGGCACGAATCAGCCCCAGCATTTT.